Following are 13 T cell receptor beta chains from one sample sequenced in a study of blood T cell repertoires in COVID-19. Here immunoSEQ multiplex PCR was the method, and the copy in TCRdb shows in-frame clones only, minus some. Of 200,000 to 250,000 clones listed, 82% are singletons. The sample comprised peripheral blood. All receptors derive from an elderly woman with acute or convalescent COVID-19.

The CDR3 reads CASSLGQGARQNQPQHF. The CDR3, as DNA: TGTGCCAGCAGTTTGGGACAGGGGGCACGTCAGAATCAGCCCCAGCATTTT. J is TRBJ1-5 and V is TRBV28; 12 nucleotides agree with TRBD1. The CDR3 length is 17 residues. The germline CDR1 and CDR2 sequences are MDHEN and SYDVKM. Trimming removed 3 bases from V and 4 bases from J; junction bases left unmatched: 7.

The chain recombines TRBV25-1 with TRBJ1-4, with D hard to call. Germline V gene data show CDR1 as MGHDK and CDR2 as SYGVNS. V lost 3 bases, J lost 7 bases, and 15 bases lay in between. The CDR3 runs to 15 residues. The CDR3 DNA is TGTGCCAGCAGTGAGGGTGTAAGCGGAGCTGAAAAACTGTTTTTT. Its translation: CASSEGVSGAEKLFF.

The V gene is TRBV2, the J gene TRBJ1-5; D gene ambiguous. V lost 4 bases and J 1 base, leaving 14 bases between the germline ends. The length of the CDR3 is 16 residues. CDR1 is SNHLY and CDR2 is FYNNEI in the germline V gene. Here the CDR3 reads CASSVLGGMSNQPQHF. In nucleotides, the CDR3 is TGTGCCAGCAGTGTTTTAGGAGGGATGAGCAATCAGCCCCAGCATTTT.

This clone was seen a handful of times. V usage is TRBV19 and J usage is TRBJ2-1, with D unclear. CDR3 size: 14 residues. The germline V gene encodes CDR1 LNHDA and CDR2 SQIVND (reference sequence). V was trimmed by 6 bases and J by 6 bases, leaving 15 bases between them. The CDR3 sequence: CASRRRLPGNEQFF. The CDR3 region has the DNA TGTGCCAGTAGGCGAAGGCTTCCGGGCAATGAGCAGTTCTTC.

The gene calls are TRBV27 and TRBJ2-2; the match to TRBD1 covers 12 bases. The CDR3 has 17 amino acids. From germline, CDR1 is MNHEY and CDR2 SMNVEV (reference sequence). With 6 bases clipped from V and 2 bases from J, the junction kept 7 bases outside the gene matches. CDR3 bases: TGTGCCAGCAGAAGTACCGGGACAGGGGGCAACACCGGGGAGCTGTTTTTT. This sequence encodes CASRSTGTGGNTGELFF.

This clone was observed a handful of times. This chain connects TRBV30 to TRBJ1-1; the D is unclear. The CDR3 is 11 residues long. Germline-derived CDR1 and CDR2 are GTSNPN and SVGIG (reference sequence). V was clipped by 4 bases and J by 13 bases, with 16 bases between them. CDR3: CAWTRGLQVFF. Here the CDR3 DNA reads TGTGCCTGGACCCGGGGTCTTCAGGTTTTCTTT.

The chain employs TRBV6-2 or TRBV6-3 and TRBJ2-2, with TRBD2 matching 9 bases. The germline V gene has CDR1 MNHEY and CDR2 SVGEGT. The CDR3 runs to 18 residues. J lost 4 bases, V lost 3 bases, and 12 bases had no gene match. In nucleotides, the CDR3 is TGTGCCAGCAGTTATGTGGCTAGCGGGGTCGTAGGCACCGGGGAGCTGTTTTTT. This sequence encodes CASSYVASGVVGTGELFF.

This clone was seen a few times. The chain combines TRBV19 with TRBJ1-4; TRBD1 matches at 8 bases. This CDR3 is 19 amino acids long. The V segment lost 3 bases and the J segment 4 bases; nucleotides outside the gene matches: 16. In germline, CDR1 is LNHDA, CDR2 SQIVND (reference sequence). The CDR3 loop reads CASSISYRGQGILNEKLFF. The CDR3 nucleotides are TGTGCCAGTAGTATCTCCTACCGAGGACAGGGAATTCTTAATGAAAAACTGTTTTTT.

This chain links TRBV5-4 with TRBJ2-3; weak D call: TRBD1 (7 bases). This CDR3 region has 15 residues. Germline V gene data show CDR1 as SGHNT and CDR2 as YYREEE (reference sequence). V lost 3 bases and J lost 0, with 11 bases in between. The CDR3 DNA reads TGTGCCAGCAGCTCAGGGGGGCGAAGCACAGATACGCAGTATTTT. Translation: CASSSGGRSTDTQYF.

This sequence joins TRBV5-5 and TRBJ2-7, with 9 bases identical to TRBD1. The CDR3 consists of 16 residues. Germline V lookup: CDR1 SGHKS, CDR2 YYEKEE (reference sequence). Unmatched junction bases numbered 11, after V lost 0 bases and J lost 7 bases. Here the CDR3 DNA reads TGTGCCAGCAGCTTGGGGCCGGGACAGGGTAATGGGGAGCAGTACTTC. Translating gives CASSLGPGQGNGEQYF.

J is TRBJ1-1 and V is TRBV29-1; 7 positions agree with TRBD1. The CDR3 consists of 15 residues. The germline V gene encodes CDR1 SQVTM and CDR2 ANQGSEA. Trimming took 7 bases from V and 1 from J; bases not matched to a gene: 12. CDR3 region: CSGQKGAGANTEAFF. DNA for the CDR3: TGCAGCGGTCAGAAGGGGGCAGGGGCGAACACTGAAGCTTTCTTT. The full variable domain, rest sourced from reference TRBV29-1 and TRBJ1-1, is SAVISQKPSRDICQRGTSLTIQCQVDSQVTMMFWYRQQPGQSLTLIATANQGSEATYESGFVIDKFPISRPNLTFSTLTVSNMSPEDSSIYLCSGQKGAGANTEAFFGQGTRLTVV.

The rearrangement uses TRBV5-4 and TRBJ2-6; the match to TRBD1 covers 8 bases. Germline-derived CDR1 and CDR2 are SGHNT and YYREEE (reference sequence). The CDR3 is made up of 17 amino acids. The V and J ends lost 0 bases and 2 bases, in that order; junction bases with no gene match: 4. The DNA of the CDR3 is TGTGCCAGCAGCTTGGGACAGGGGCTTACTGGGGCCAACGTCCTGACTTTC. Translated: CASSLGQGLTGANVLTF.

The rearrangement links TRBV11-1 to TRBJ2-5, with TRBD1 as a possible D gene (6 bases). This CDR3 is 14 amino acids long. V was clipped by 5 bases and J by 5 bases, with 15 bases between them. CDR1 and CDR2 from the germline V gene are SGHAT and FQDESV (reference sequence). CDR3 residues: CASSLTGFQETQYF. CDR3 nucleotide sequence: TGTGCCAGCAGCCTAACAGGGTTCCAGGAGACCCAGTACTTC.